Following are 27 T cell receptor beta chains from one sample sequenced in a study of cytotoxic CD8 clonotypes in ibrutinib-treated CLL. Profiling relied on immunoSEQ multiplex PCR, and the TCRdb table lists in-frame clones only, not all of them. The sample has 70,000 to 80,000 clones, over 75% seen once; the top ten hold roughly 7.1%. The starting material was PBMCs, obtained at disease progression, from a patient treated with ibrutinib. These receptors came from a human donor with chronic lymphocytic leukemia.

The chain employs TRBV10-3 and TRBJ1-4; possible D gene TRBD1, 5 bases. Between the trimmed V and J ends, which lost 2 bases and 6 bases, there was a span of 16 bases. The CDR3 is 16 residues long. CDR1 is ENHRY and CDR2 is SYGVKD in the germline V gene. CDR3 loop: CAISEPPGLRDEKLFF. CDR3 bases: TGTGCCATCAGTGAGCCCCCAGGGCTACGCGATGAAAAACTGTTTTTT.

The chain is built from TRBV30 and TRBJ1-5, with TRBD1 identical over 9 bases. This CDR3 region has 13 residues. Trimming at V came to 5 bases and at J to 7 bases, leaving 6 bases not matched to a gene. The V gene's germline CDR1 is GTSNPN and CDR2 SVGIG (reference sequence). CDR3 bases: TGTGCCTGGTCGACAGGGGGAGGGCAGCCCCAGCATTTT. Its translation: CAWSTGGGQPQHF.

V gene TRBV7-7 combines with J gene TRBJ2-1, with TRBD1 identical over 9 bases. Germline values: CDR1 SSHAT, CDR2 FNYEAQ (reference sequence). Unmatched junction bases numbered 10, after V lost 2 bases and J lost 5 bases. The CDR3 runs 17 residues. CDR3 DNA: TGTGCCAGCAGCTTAACCATGACAGGGGGGGACGACAATGAGCAGTTCTTC. Translated, it gives CASSLTMTGGDDNEQFF.

The chain recombines TRBV6-6 with TRBJ1-5, with 7 bases matching TRBD1. The CDR3 sequence is 15 residues long. V lost 8 bases to trimming and J lost 0 bases; unmatched junction nucleotides: 7. Germline CDR1 and CDR2: MNHNY and SVGAGI (reference sequence). DNA for the CDR3: TGTGCCAGCTGGACAGGACCTCATAGCAATCAGCCCCAGCATTTT. Translating it yields CASWTGPHSNQPQHF.

The gene calls are TRBV27 and TRBJ1-5, with 7 bases matching TRBD1. CDR1 is MNHEY and CDR2 is SMNVEV in the germline V gene (reference sequence). J was trimmed by 3 bases and V by 5 bases; bases with no gene match: 7. CDR3 length: 15 residues. CDR3 amino acids: CASSPTGLVNQPQHF. The CDR3 coding sequence is TGTGCCAGCAGTCCGACAGGGCTAGTCAATCAGCCCCAGCATTTT.

The rearrangement joins TRBV29-1 to TRBJ1-2; possibly TRBD1 for D (5 bases). Germline values: CDR1 SQVTM, CDR2 ANQGSEA. This CDR3 comprises 14 residues. V was shortened by 0 bases and J by 3 bases, with 11 bases between the two germline ends. This chain's CDR3 is CSVEDGTAYYGYTF. The CDR3, as DNA: TGCAGCGTTGAAGATGGGACGGCGTACTATGGCTACACCTTC.

V and J are TRBV15 and TRBJ1-3; D perhaps matches TRBD1 (5 bases). Per the germline V gene, CDR1 is LNHNV and CDR2 is YYDKDF (reference sequence). V was pared by 3 bases and J by 4 bases, with 10 bases between. The CDR3 is made up of 14 amino acids. The CDR3: CATSSQGPGNTIYF. The CDR3 nucleotides are TGTGCCACCAGCAGCCAGGGTCCCGGAAACACCATATATTTT.

The chain links TRBV6-6 to TRBJ1-4; the D gene is possibly TRBD1 (5 bases). The germline V gene has CDR1 MNHNY and CDR2 SVGAGI (reference sequence). The ends were cut back, 7 bases at V and 4 bases at J, with 10 bases in the middle. The CDR3 has 13 residues. The CDR3 spells CASTDRFNEKLFF. The CDR3 nucleotides are TGTGCCAGCACAGACAGATTTAATGAAAAACTGTTTTTT.

The chain employs TRBV4-2 and TRBJ1-6, with a weak D call TRBD1 (6 bases). The germline V gene has CDR1 LGHNA and CDR2 YNFKEQ. The V and J ends lost 5 bases and 6 bases respectively, with 14 bases between them. This CDR3 region has 15 residues. For the CDR3, the DNA is TGTGCCAGCAGCGACCGGACAGCTCTTAATTCACCCCTCCACTTT. Amino acids: CASSDRTALNSPLHF.

V is TRBV11-3 and J is TRBJ2-2, with D unresolved. Germline V gene lookup returns CDR1 SGHNT and CDR2 YENEEA. CDR3 size: 16 residues. The V end was cut by 1 base, the J end by 3 bases, with 12 bases between. CDR3 residues: CASSLGGTFHTGELFF. As DNA, the CDR3 is TGTGCCAGCAGCTTAGGTGGTACATTCCACACCGGGGAGCTGTTTTTT.

The chain joins TRBV19 to TRBJ2-7, with D maybe TRBD1 (5 bases). Germline-derived CDR1 and CDR2 are LNHDA and SQIVND (reference sequence). The ends were cut back, 7 bases at V and 3 bases at J, with 16 bases in the middle. The CDR3 covers 14 residues. Here the CDR3 reads CASTSRVGDYEQYF. The CDR3 DNA reads TGTGCCAGTACCTCAAGAGTAGGGGACTACGAGCAGTACTTC.

The V call is TRBV9, the J call TRBJ2-3; TRBD1 is a possible D gene (6 bases). Per the germline V gene, CDR1 is SGDLS and CDR2 is YYNGEE. Between the trimmed V and J ends, which lost 3 bases and 2 bases, there was a span of 16 bases. The CDR3 extends over 16 amino acids. The CDR3 spells CASSARDIRYTDTQYF. Written as DNA, the CDR3 is TGTGCCAGCAGCGCCCGGGACATCCGATACACAGATACGCAGTATTTT. Looking up the rest from reference TRBV9 and TRBJ2-3 gives the full variable domain: DSGVTQTPKHLITATGQRVTLRCSPRSGDLSVYWYQQSLDQGLQFLIQYYNGEERAKGNILERFSAQQFPDLHSELNLSSLELGDSALYFCASSARDIRYTDTQYFGPGTRLTVL.

The chain recombines TRBV7-9 with TRBJ2-7, with TRBD1 identical over 7 bases. This CDR3 is built from 13 residues. Germline V gene sequence: CDR1 SEHNR, CDR2 FQNEAQ (reference sequence). V lost 6 bases to trimming and J lost 7 bases; unmatched junction nucleotides: 9. The CDR3 region is CASSRSGGLEQYF. The CDR3 region has the DNA TGTGCCAGCAGTAGGTCAGGGGGTTTAGAGCAGTACTTC. The full variable domain, with the rest looked up from reference TRBV7-9 and TRBJ2-7, is DTGVSQNPRHKITKRGQNVTFRCDPISEHNRLYWYRQTLGQGPEFLTYFQNEAQLEKSRLLSDRFSAERPKGSFSTLEIQRTEQGDSAMYLCASSRSGGLEQYFGPGTRLTVT.

The rearrangement links TRBV6-6 to TRBJ2-7; maybe TRBD2 (6 bases). The ends were cut back, 0 bases at V and 1 base at J, with 10 bases in the middle. Germline loops: CDR1 MNHNY, CDR2 SVGAGI (reference sequence). The CDR3 sequence is 15 residues long. Written as DNA, the CDR3 is TGTGCCAGCAGTTACTCGGCGGGGCGGTCCTACGAGCAGTACTTC. This translates into CASSYSAGRSYEQYF.

This clone occurred a few times. The V and J genes are TRBV7-2 and TRBJ1-2; 8 bases line up with TRBD1. CDR1 and CDR2 (germline): SGHTA, FQGNSA. Unmatched junction bases numbered 2, after V lost 0 bases and J lost 5 bases. This CDR3 comprises 14 residues. CDR3: CASSLAGQGYGYTF. CDR3 coding DNA: TGTGCCAGCAGCTTAGCAGGACAGGGTTATGGCTACACCTTC.

V usage is TRBV11-2 and J usage is TRBJ1-4; D ambiguous. The V end lost 0 bases, the J end lost 7 bases, and 12 bases lay between the germline ends. The CDR3 is made up of 15 amino acids. Germline V gene lookup returns CDR1 SGHAT and CDR2 FQNNGV. CDR3 amino acids: CASSLEGGVSEKLFF. The CDR3, as DNA: TGTGCCAGCAGCTTAGAGGGTGGGGTCAGTGAAAAACTGTTTTTT. The whole variable domain, remainder taken from reference TRBV11-2 and TRBJ1-4, is EAGVAQSPRYKIIEKRQSVAFWCNPISGHATLYWYQQILGQGPKLLIQFQNNGVVDDSQLPKDRFSAERLKGVDSTLKIQPAKLEDSAVYLCASSLEGGVSEKLFFGSGTQLSVL.

J is TRBJ2-2 and V is TRBV5-1; D is undetermined. The V end lost 0 bases, the J end lost 5 bases, and 8 bases lay between the germline ends. The CDR3 totals 14 residues. Per the germline V gene, CDR1 is SGHRS and CDR2 is YFSETQ. The CDR3 sequence is CASSLVGLTGELFF. CDR3 nucleotides: TGCGCCAGCAGCTTGGTAGGGCTTACCGGGGAGCTGTTTTTT. Combining the CDR3 with reference TRBV5-1 and TRBJ2-2 gives the whole variable domain KAGVTQTPRYLIKTRGQQVTLSCSPISGHRSVSWYQQTPGQGLQFLFEYFSETQRNKGNFPGRFSGRQFSNSRSEMNVSTLELGDSALYLCASSLVGLTGELFFGEGSRLTVL.

This clone was seen a handful of times. The chain combines TRBV7-3 with TRBJ2-5; D perhaps matches TRBD1 (6 bases). The length of the CDR3 is 14 residues. Trimming pared 5 bases from V and 1 base from J, leaving 11 bases between. Germline V gives CDR1 SGHTA, CDR2 FQGTGA. CDR3 protein: CASSPQGSQETQYF. For the CDR3, the DNA is TGTGCCAGCAGCCCACAGGGATCCCAAGAGACCCAGTACTTC.

In DNA, the CDR3 is TGTGCCACGGCTGCAGAGACCTACGAGCAGTACTTC. Encoded protein: CATAAETYEQYF. V and J are TRBV19 and TRBJ2-7; D call uncertain. CDR1 LNHDA and CDR2 SQIVND come from the germline V gene (reference sequence). V was cut by 10 bases and J by 2 bases, with 12 bases left in between. The CDR3 loop spans 12 amino acids.

This clone was seen more than once but under ten times. The chain recombines TRBV5-1 with TRBJ2-5, with D possibly called TRBD1 or TRBD2 (5 bases each). This CDR3 spans 14 amino acids. Trimming pared 5 bases from V and 3 bases from J, leaving 14 bases between. Germline loops: CDR1 SGHRS, CDR2 YFSETQ. The CDR3 protein is CASRPGTGKETQYF. In DNA, the CDR3 is TGCGCCAGCAGACCCGGGACGGGGAAAGAGACCCAGTACTTC.

This rearrangement joins TRBV30 to TRBJ1-2; no definite D call. The CDR3 loop spans 8 amino acids. Germline assignment: CDR1 GTSNPN and CDR2 SVGIG (reference sequence). Trimming removed 5 bases from V and 8 bases from J, with 3 bases in between. CDR3 region: CAWDGYTF. The CDR3 DNA sequence: TGTGCCTGGGACGGCTACACCTTC. The full variable domain, its missing parts supplied by reference TRBV30 and TRBJ1-2, is SQTIHQWPATLVQPVGSPLSLECTVEGTSNPNLYWYRQAAGRGLQLLFYSVGIGQISSEVPQNLSASRPQDRQFILSSKKLLLSDSGFYLCAWDGYTFGSGTRLTVV.

The CDR3 here is CAWSLPGVSYEQYF. DNA for the CDR3: TGTGCCTGGAGCCTCCCAGGGGTTAGCTACGAGCAGTACTTC. J is TRBJ2-7 and V is TRBV30; a weak D match, TRBD1 (6 bases). V lost 3 bases, J lost 3 bases, and 15 bases lay in between. Per the germline V gene, CDR1 is GTSNPN and CDR2 is SVGIG (reference sequence). The CDR3 spans 14 residues.

This rearrangement joins TRBV1 to TRBJ2-2. TRBV1 is labeled a pseudogene. The CDR3 extends over 12 amino acids. The DNA for the CDR3 is TGCACCAGCACCCTGTCTGGGGGGGAGCTGTTTTTT. Amino acids: CTSTLSGGELFF.

This rearrangement joins TRBV6-1 to TRBJ2-7; D unresolved. This CDR3 spans 12 amino acids. Germline V gene sequence: CDR1 MNHNS, CDR2 SASEGT. V gave up 3 bases and J gave up 3 bases, with 6 bases separating them. The CDR3 spells CASSEHLYEQYF. For the CDR3, the DNA is TGTGCCAGCAGTGAGCACCTCTACGAGCAGTACTTC.

This chain joins TRBV2 and TRBJ1-3, with 11 positions matching TRBD1. CDR3 length: 16 amino acids. The J segment lost 1 base and the V segment lost 5 bases, leaving 4 bases of the junction unmatched. The germline V gene has CDR1 SNHLY and CDR2 FYNNEI. CDR3 sequence reads: CASSPGTGGSGNTIYF. The CDR3 bases are TGTGCCAGCAGTCCTGGGACAGGGGGTTCTGGAAACACCATATATTTT. Variable domain in full (rest from reference TRBV2 and TRBJ1-3): EPEVTQTPSHQVTQMGQEVILRCVPISNHLYFYWYRQILGQKVEFLVSFYNNEISEKSEIFDDQFSVERPDGSNFTLKIRSTKLEDSAMYFCASSPGTGGSGNTIYFGEGSWLTVV.

The J gene is TRBJ1-4, the V gene TRBV5-4; no clear D gene. V gave up 4 bases and J gave up 6 bases, with 7 bases separating them. The CDR3 is made up of 12 amino acids. Germline lookup yields CDR1 SGHNT and CDR2 YYREEE (reference sequence). The CDR3 loop reads CASSQKDEKLFF. The CDR3 nucleotides are TGTGCCAGCAGCCAAAAGGATGAAAAACTGTTTTTT. The whole variable domain, remainder taken from reference TRBV5-4 and TRBJ1-4, is ETGVTQSPTHLIKTRGQQVTLRCSSQSGHNTVSWYQQALGQGPQFIFQYYREEENGRGNFPPRFSGLQFPNYSSELNVNALELDDSALYLCASSQKDEKLFFGSGTQLSVL.

The V gene is TRBV4-2, the J gene TRBJ2-3; TRBD1 aligns across 8 bases. CDR1 and CDR2 from the germline V gene are LGHNA and YNFKEQ. This CDR3 has 16 residues. V dropped 5 bases and J dropped 4; count of bases not matched to a gene: 11. This chain's CDR3 is CASSDRQGTVSDTQYF. CDR3 nucleotide sequence: TGTGCCAGCAGCGACAGACAGGGGACGGTTTCAGATACGCAGTATTTT.